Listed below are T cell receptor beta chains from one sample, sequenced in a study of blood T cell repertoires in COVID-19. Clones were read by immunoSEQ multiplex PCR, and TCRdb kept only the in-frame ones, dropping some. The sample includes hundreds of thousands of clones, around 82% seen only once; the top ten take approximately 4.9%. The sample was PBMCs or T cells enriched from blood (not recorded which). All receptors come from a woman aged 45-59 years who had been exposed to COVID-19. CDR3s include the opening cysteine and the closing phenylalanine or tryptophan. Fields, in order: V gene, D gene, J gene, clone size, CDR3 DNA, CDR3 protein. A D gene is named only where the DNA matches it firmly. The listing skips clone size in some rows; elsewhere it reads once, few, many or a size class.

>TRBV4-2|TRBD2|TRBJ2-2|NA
TGTGCCAGCAGCCAAGAAGGTAGCGGGGGGGGCACCGGGGAGCTGTTTTTT
CASSQEGSGGGTGELFF
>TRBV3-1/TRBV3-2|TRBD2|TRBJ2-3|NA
TGTGCCAGCAGCCGGTTCGGGGCGGCGGGGGGTACGCAGTATTTT
CASSRFGAAGGTQYF
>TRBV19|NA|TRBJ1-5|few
TGTGCCAGTAGTATCATGCTAGAGAATCAGCCCCAGCATTTT
CASSIMLENQPQHF
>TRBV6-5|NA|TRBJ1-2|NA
TGTGCCAGCAGTTACTCGCGGGATTTCTATGGCTACACCTTC
CASSYSRDFYGYTF
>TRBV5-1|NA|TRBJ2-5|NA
TGCGCCAGCAGCTCGGATGGGGGGGGCCGAGAGACCCAGTACTTC
CASSSDGGGRETQYF
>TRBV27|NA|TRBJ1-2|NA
TGTGCCAGCAGTCCTCCGGAGAGGCTGTTCTATGGCTACACCTTC
CASSPPERLFYGYTF
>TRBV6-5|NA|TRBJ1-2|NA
TGTGCCAGCAGTTTGACAGAATACAACTATGGCTACACCTTC
CASSLTEYNYGYTF
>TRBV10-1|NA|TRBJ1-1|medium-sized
TGCGCCAGCAGTGAGTCGACGGGGACTGAAGCTTTCTTT
CASSESTGTEAFF
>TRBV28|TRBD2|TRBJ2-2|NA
TGTGCCAGCAGTGGGACTAGCGGGTACACCGGGGAGCTGTTTTTT
CASSGTSGYTGELFF
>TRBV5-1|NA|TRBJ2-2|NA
TGCGCCAGCAGCTTGGCCCCGAGCGAGGTCGGGGAGCTGTTTTTT
CASSLAPSEVGELFF
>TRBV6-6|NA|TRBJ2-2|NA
TGTGCCAGCAGTTACCCCGGGGTGGGCACCGGGGAGCTGTTTTTT
CASSYPGVGTGELFF
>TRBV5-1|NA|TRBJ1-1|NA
TGCGCCAGCAGCTTACAAACAGCGAACACTGAAGCTTTCTTT
CASSLQTANTEAFF
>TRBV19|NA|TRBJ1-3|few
TGTGCCAGTAGTGCGCAACAGGGAACTGGAAACACCATATATTTT
CASSAQQGTGNTIYF
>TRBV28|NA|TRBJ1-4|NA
TGTGCCAGCAGTTCAGGTCATGAAAAACTGTTTTTT
CASSSGHEKLFF
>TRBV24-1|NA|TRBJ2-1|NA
TGTGCCACCAGTGATCCCTCTGGAGGGGCATTGTGGGATGAGCAGTTCTTC
CATSDPSGGALWDEQFF
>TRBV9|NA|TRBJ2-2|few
TGTGCCAGCAGCGTAGACAATTTGTGGGTGACTACGAACACCGGGGAGCTGTTTTTT
CASSVDNLWVTTNTGELFF
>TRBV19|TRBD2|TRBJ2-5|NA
TGTGCCAGTAGTATAAGTGCGGGGGGGATCGGGGAGACCCAGTACTTC
CASSISAGGIGETQYF
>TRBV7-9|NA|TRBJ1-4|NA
TGTGCCAGCAGCTCTCCGGGGTCGGGGAATGAAAAACTGTTTTTT
CASSSPGSGNEKLFF
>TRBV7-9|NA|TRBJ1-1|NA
TGTGCCAGCAGCTTAGAAGTCAGGACTGAAGCTTTCTTT
CASSLEVRTEAFF
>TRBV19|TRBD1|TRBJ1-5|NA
TGTGCCACCACAGGGGGATCGTATCAGCCCCAGCATTTT
CATTGGSYQPQHF
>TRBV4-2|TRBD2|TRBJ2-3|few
TGTGCCAGCAGCCAAGGCGGGGGGGAGGCAGATACGCAGTATTTT
CASSQGGGEADTQYF